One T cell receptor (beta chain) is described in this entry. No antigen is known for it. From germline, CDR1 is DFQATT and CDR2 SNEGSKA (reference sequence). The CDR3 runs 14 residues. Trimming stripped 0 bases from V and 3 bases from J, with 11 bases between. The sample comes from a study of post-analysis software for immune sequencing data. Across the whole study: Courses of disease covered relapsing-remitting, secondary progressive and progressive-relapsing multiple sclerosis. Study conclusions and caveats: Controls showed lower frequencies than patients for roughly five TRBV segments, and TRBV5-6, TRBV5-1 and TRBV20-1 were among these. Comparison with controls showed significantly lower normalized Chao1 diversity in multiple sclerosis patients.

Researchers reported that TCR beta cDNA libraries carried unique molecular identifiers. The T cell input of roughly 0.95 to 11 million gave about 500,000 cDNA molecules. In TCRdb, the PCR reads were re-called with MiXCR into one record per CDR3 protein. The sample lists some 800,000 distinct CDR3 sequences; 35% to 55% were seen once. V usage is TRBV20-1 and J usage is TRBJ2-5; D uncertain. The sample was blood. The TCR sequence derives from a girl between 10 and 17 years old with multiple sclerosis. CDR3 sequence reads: CSARDYTAKETQYF. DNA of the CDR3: TGCAGTGCTAGAGACTACACAGCTAAAGAGACCCAGTACTTC.